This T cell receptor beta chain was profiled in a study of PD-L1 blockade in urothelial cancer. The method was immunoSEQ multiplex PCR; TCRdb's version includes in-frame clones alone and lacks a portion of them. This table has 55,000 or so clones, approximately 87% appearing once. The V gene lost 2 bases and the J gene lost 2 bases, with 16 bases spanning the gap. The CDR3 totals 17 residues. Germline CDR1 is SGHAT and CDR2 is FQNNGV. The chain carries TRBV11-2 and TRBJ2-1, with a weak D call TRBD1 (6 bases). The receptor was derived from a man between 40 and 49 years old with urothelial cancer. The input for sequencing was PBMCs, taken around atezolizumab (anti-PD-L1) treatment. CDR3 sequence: CASSLWSIRDTYNEQFF. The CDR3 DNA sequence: TGTGCCAGCAGCTTATGGTCGATCCGGGACACCTACAATGAGCAGTTCTTC.